The 23 T cell receptor beta chains below all came from one sample that was sequenced in a study of T cell responses to AZD1222 COVID-19 vaccine. Some clones are missing from TCRdb's copy, which holds only in-frame ones; the method was immunoSEQ multiplex PCR. The sample lists about 150,000 clones, more than 75% seen once, with about 8.9% in the top ten. The specimen comprised peripheral blood, sampled 28 days after the second AZD1222 dose. These receptors were obtained from an adult who received the AZD1222 COVID-19 vaccine.

V gene TRBV7-9 combines with J gene TRBJ2-5, with 7 nucleotides matching TRBD1. Losses at the gene ends were 7 bases for V and 5 bases for J; bases not matched to a gene: 4. The CDR3 consists of 12 residues. The germline V gene has CDR1 SEHNR and CDR2 FQNEAQ (reference sequence). CDR3 sequence (DNA): TGTGCCAGCACCATGGACAGGGAGACCCAGTACTTC. It encodes CASTMDRETQYF.

The chain employs TRBV4-3 and TRBJ2-3, with 10 bases that match TRBD2. Germline CDR1 is LGHNA and CDR2 is YSLEER. This CDR3 has 17 amino acids. The trim removed 0 bases at V and 4 bases at J, leaving 7 bases unmatched. The CDR3 coding sequence is TGCGCCAGCAGCCAAGATCCAGCGGGAGGGCCTGCAGATACGCAGTATTTT. Translation: CASSQDPAGGPADTQYF.

The J gene is TRBJ1-1, the V gene TRBV6-2 or TRBV6-3, with D possibly matching TRBD1 (5 bases). Germline V gives CDR1 MNHEY, CDR2 SVGEGT. Between the trimmed V and J ends, which lost 2 bases and 4 bases, there was a span of 8 bases. CDR3 length equals 13 residues. CDR3 amino acids: CASSYARGTEAFF. The CDR3, as DNA: TGTGCCAGCAGTTACGCAAGGGGCACTGAAGCTTTCTTT.

The chain has TRBV28 and TRBJ2-7; D is uncertain. Germline V gene lookup returns CDR1 MDHEN and CDR2 SYDVKM. The CDR3 contains 12 residues. The germline V and J ends were trimmed by 7 bases and 0 bases, with 7 bases remaining between them. For the CDR3, the DNA is TGTGCCAGCACGGCGGCCTCCTACGAGCAGTACTTC. This codes for CASTAASYEQYF.

The genes are TRBV9 and TRBJ2-5; D is unclear. The germline gives CDR1 SGDLS, CDR2 YYNGEE. V was shortened by 0 bases and J by 4 bases, with 13 bases between the two germline ends. The CDR3 consists of 15 residues. The CDR3 here is CASSVAGWAIETQYF. CDR3 DNA: TGTGCCAGCAGCGTAGCTGGGTGGGCAATAGAGACCCAGTACTTC.

In this sample, this clone turned up a few times. This chain links TRBV4-2 with TRBJ2-7; 14 bases fit TRBD2. Germline CDR1 is LGHNA and CDR2 is YNFKEQ. CDR3 length: 17 residues. J was trimmed by 4 bases and V by 1 base; bases with no gene match: 6. The CDR3 here is CASSQVGLAGGAYEQYF. CDR3 DNA sequence: TGTGCCAGCAGCCAAGTTGGACTAGCGGGAGGTGCTTACGAGCAGTACTTC.

V is TRBV5-4 and J is TRBJ2-2; the match to TRBD2 covers 10 bases. J lost 1 base, V lost 4 bases, and 4 bases had no gene match. Germline loops: CDR1 SGHNT, CDR2 YYREEE (reference sequence). The CDR3 spans 16 residues. CDR3 sequence reads: CASSPLAGGNTGELFF. Here the CDR3 DNA reads TGTGCCAGCAGCCCTTTAGCGGGAGGGAACACCGGGGAGCTGTTTTTT. Complete variable domain (other parts from reference TRBV5-4 and TRBJ2-2): ETGVTQSPTHLIKTRGQQVTLRCSSQSGHNTVSWYQQALGQGPQFIFQYYREEENGRGNFPPRFSGLQFPNYSSELNVNALELDDSALYLCASSPLAGGNTGELFFGEGSRLTVL.

CDR3 loop: CASSIGTSGHPNTGELFF. In DNA, the CDR3 is TGTGCCAGCTCAATCGGGACTAGCGGGCACCCGAACACCGGGGAGCTGTTTTTT. The chain employs TRBV18 and TRBJ2-2; TRBD2 matches at 12 bases. V lost 5 bases and J lost 0; bases outside the gene matches: 7. The length of the CDR3 is 18 residues. Per the germline V gene, CDR1 is KGHSH and CDR2 is LQKENI.

The genes are TRBV5-1 and TRBJ2-5, with D maybe TRBD2 (6 bases). The CDR3 has 12 residues. From germline, CDR1 is SGHRS and CDR2 YFSETQ. The V gene lost 4 bases and the J gene lost 5 bases, with 9 bases spanning the gap. The CDR3 DNA follows: TGCGCCAGCAGCGAAAGCGGGGAGACCCAGTACTTC. Protein sequence: CASSESGETQYF.

The V call is TRBV7-9, the J call TRBJ2-6, with D perhaps matching TRBD2 (7 bases). The V gene's germline CDR1 is SEHNR and CDR2 FQNEAQ (reference sequence). There are 18 residues in the CDR3. Trimming shortened V by 5 bases and J by 0 bases, and 17 bases separated the two germline ends. The CDR3 region is CASSRSGGRASGANVLTF. For the CDR3, the DNA is TGTGCCAGCAGCCGCTCGGGGGGCAGGGCCTCTGGGGCCAACGTCCTGACTTTC.

The chain joins TRBV7-2 to TRBJ2-1; 11 bases agree with TRBD1. The J segment lost 5 bases and the V segment lost 4 bases, leaving 1 base of the junction unmatched. Germline loops: CDR1 SGHTA, CDR2 FQGNSA. The CDR3 is 14 amino acids. CDR3 loop: CASSSGQGDNEQFF. Written as DNA, the CDR3 is TGTGCCAGCAGCTCGGGACAGGGGGACAATGAGCAGTTCTTC. The full variable domain, rest sourced from reference TRBV7-2 and TRBJ2-1, is GAGVSQSPSNKVTEKGKDVELRCDPISGHTALYWYRQSLGQGLEFLIYFQGNSAPDKSGLPSDRFSAERTGGSVSTLTIQRTQQEDSAVYLCASSSGQGDNEQFFGPGTRLTVL.

V gene TRBV6-5 combines with J gene TRBJ1-5; no firm D call. Germline CDR1 is MNHEY and CDR2 is SVGAGI. V lost 7 bases and J lost 1, with 11 bases in between. CDR3 length: 14 amino acids. Here the CDR3 reads CASTDGRSNQPQHF. The CDR3, as DNA: TGTGCCAGCACCGATGGACGGAGCAATCAGCCCCAGCATTTT.

V is TRBV7-2 and J is TRBJ1-2; D gene uncertain. The V end lost 1 base, the J end lost 4 bases, and 16 bases lay between the germline ends. The germline V gene has CDR1 SGHTA and CDR2 FQGNSA. CDR3 length: 16 amino acids. The CDR3 region has the DNA TGTGCCAGCAGCTTAGATCTCGAGGCAGTCCTCTATGGCTACACCTTC. Translation gives CASSLDLEAVLYGYTF.

The rearrangement joins TRBV18 to TRBJ2-7, with 9 bases fitting TRBD2. Per germline, CDR1 KGHSH and CDR2 LQKENI. The J segment lost 2 bases and the V segment lost 6 bases, leaving 2 bases of the junction unmatched. CDR3 size: 13 residues. CDR3: CASSAGGAYEQYF. The CDR3 nucleotides are TGTGCCAGCTCCGCGGGAGGGGCCTACGAGCAGTACTTC.

V usage is TRBV5-6 and J usage is TRBJ2-7, with TRBD2 matching 10 bases. CDR1 and CDR2 (germline): SGHDT, YYEEEE. The junction had 4 bases not matched to a gene; V was cut back by 7 bases and J by 0 bases. CDR3 size: 14 residues. CDR3: CASFGLADSYEQYF. CDR3 sequence (DNA): TGTGCCAGCTTCGGACTAGCGGACTCCTACGAGCAGTACTTC.

This chain links TRBV7-3 with TRBJ2-7; 11 nucleotides line up with TRBD2. The ends lost 2 bases at V and 12 bases at J; junction bases unmatched: 15. The CDR3 is 16 amino acids. The germline CDR1 and CDR2 sequences are SGHTA and FQGTGA. CDR3 nucleotides: TGTGCCAGCAGCTTAGGGATCAGGTGGGGACTAGCGGAGGGGTACTTC. It encodes CASSLGIRWGLAEGYF.

This rearrangement joins TRBV6-5 to TRBJ2-6, with 7 bases fitting TRBD1. Germline loops: CDR1 MNHEY, CDR2 SVGAGI. The J segment lost 2 bases and the V segment lost 7 bases, leaving 5 bases of the junction unmatched. This CDR3 has 15 residues. The CDR3 region has the DNA TGTGCCAGCACTGGACAGGAGGCTGGGGCCAACGTCCTGACTTTC. Amino acid sequence: CASTGQEAGANVLTF.

This chain links TRBV19 with TRBJ1-2, with 11 bases aligning to TRBD1. V gave up 5 bases and J gave up 7 bases; unmatched junction bases: 3. CDR1 is LNHDA and CDR2 is SQIVND in the germline V gene (reference sequence). The CDR3 extends over 13 amino acids. The CDR3, as DNA: TGTGCCAGTAGTCTGGGACAGGGGGGTGGCTACACCTTC. Encoded protein: CASSLGQGGGYTF.

This chain connects TRBV7-9 to TRBJ1-1; D remains unclear. The CDR3 is made up of 14 amino acids. With 4 bases removed from V and 3 bases from J, the gap between germline ends came to 12 bases. CDR1 is SEHNR and CDR2 is FQNEAQ in the germline V gene (reference sequence). CDR3 bases: TGTGCCAGCAGCTCCGACGGACGGTACACTGAAGCTTTCTTT. This codes for CASSSDGRYTEAFF.

This chain uses TRBV7-2 with TRBJ1-5, with D unclear. The CDR3 contains 14 residues. Germline CDR1 SGHTA, CDR2 FQGNSA. V was cut by 5 bases and J by 7 bases, with 15 bases left in between. As DNA, the CDR3 is TGTGCCAGCAGCCCGGGGATAAATTCACAGCCCCAGCATTTT. Encoded protein: CASSPGINSQPQHF.

The chain links TRBV2 to TRBJ1-2; tentative D call: TRBD1 (5 bases). V was clipped by 3 bases and J by 2 bases, with 13 bases between them. CDR1 is SNHLY, CDR2 FYNNEI, per germline. The CDR3 length is 15 residues. This CDR3 reads CASSDRQIFNYGYTF. CDR3 sequence (DNA): TGTGCCAGCAGTGATCGACAGATTTTCAACTATGGCTACACCTTC. Complete variable domain (other parts from reference TRBV2 and TRBJ1-2): EPEVTQTPSHQVTQMGQEVILRCVPISNHLYFYWYRQILGQKVEFLVSFYNNEISEKSEIFDDQFSVERPDGSNFTLKIRSTKLEDSAMYFCASSDRQIFNYGYTFGSGTRLTVV.

V and J are TRBV28 and TRBJ1-4, with D perhaps matching TRBD1 (6 bases). Between the trimmed V and J ends, which lost 8 bases and 7 bases, there was a span of 17 bases. The CDR3 has 14 amino acids. Germline CDR1 and CDR2: MDHEN and SYDVKM. The CDR3 reads CASGLGGRSEKLFF. In nucleotides, the CDR3 is TGTGCCAGCGGCCTAGGGGGGCGTAGTGAAAAACTGTTTTTT.

This clone turned up a few times. The chain uses TRBV14 and TRBJ2-7, with D hard to call. Germline loops: CDR1 SGHDN, CDR2 FVKESK. V was shortened by 1 base and J by 6 bases, with 10 bases between the two germline ends. This CDR3 contains 13 residues. CDR3 nucleotide sequence: TGTGCCAGCAGCCAAGTTCCGGAATCCGAGCAGTACTTC. Its translation is CASSQVPESEQYF.